This TCR beta chain appears in the sequencing data of a study of blood T cell repertoires in COVID-19 (dated by TCRdb to 2018 to 2020). Looking at the study overall: Samples from collaborators originated in the United States, Italy and Spain and spanned both the acute and convalescent phases of COVID-19. Sample metadata almost always included a de-identified subject ID, COVID-19 status, age in years and sex. The prospective study material was composed of cDNA or gDNA derived from T cells, B-cell-depleted T cells, or PBMCs. HLA class I and class II types, where available, came from metadata supplied by the sample provider rather than from assay-based typing. The samples were drawn from the first 160 participants of the ongoing ImmuneRACE study and from more than 1,000 subjects provided by 6 global collaborators. The dataset comprised deeply sampled blood TCRbeta repertoires from subjects exposed to, actively infected with, or recovered from COVID-19. The repertoires were released in a freely available public database meant as a resource for research on the immune response to SARS-CoV-2.

Sequences MGHRA (CDR1) and YSYEKL (CDR2) are obtained from the germline V gene. Here V drops 3 bases and J drops 1 base, and the junction holds 5 bases not matched to any gene. The CDR3 sequence holds 15 residues, the cysteine and phenylalanine included. This entry keeps only the CDR3 DNA: 45 bases, framed from base 1. TCRbeta CDR3 regions were amplified from genomic DNA using the immunoSEQ Assay, a bias-controlled multiplex PCR. The paper's processing steps were these. The number of nucleated cells in each sample was estimated by amplification of reference gene primers within the assay. Sequence reads were collapsed and filtered to measure the absolute abundance of every unique TCRbeta CDR3 rearrangement. For each sample, productive Simpson clonality was calculated by taking the square root of Simpson's diversity index across productive rearrangements. TCRdb obtained this table from immuneACCESS and retained in-frame rearrangements with V and J assigned. These tables miss some clones; where compared with another copy, unresolved V genes account for less than half of the shortfall, and the remainder is unexplained. The V and J calls and the clone size are those of that table, but D and trimming were determined from the DNA. In this sample the table shows around 78,000 clones, over 75% of which occur a single time. The top ten hold about 11% of the sample.

Whole blood was collected in K2EDTA tubes by collaborating institutions according to the institutions' own protocols. For TCRbeta analysis, collaborator samples were shipped as frozen whole blood, as isolated PBMCs, or as DNA extracted from either sample type. Paper-wide results and their limitations: How much clinical and demographic metadata was included differed by source and by participant, and the metadata was provided uncurated.

Notes on this clone: Its antigen remains unidentified. No base quality values were provided; no much bigger clone lies one nucleotide off.

The chain is made from TRBV4-1 and TRBJ2-7; 8 of the junction bases match TRBD2. The sequence was collected from a man aged 65 to 85 with active or convalescent COVID-19. Sequencing was performed on peripheral blood. The encoded CDR3 is CASSHGGGRSYEQYF. Here is the DNA: TGCGCCAGCAGCCACGGGGGGGGGAGGTCCTACGAGCAGTACTTC.